The T cell receptor (beta chain) described here comes from a study of OX40 agonist ivuxolimab in advanced cancers. Background on the study: Across the patients, intravenous ivuxolimab was delivered every 2 weeks at 0.01 to 10 mg/kg.

This CDR3 comprises 12 residues. From germline, CDR1 is MNHNY and CDR2 SVGAGI (reference sequence). V lost 2 bases and J lost 6, with 7 bases in between. Profiling relied on immunoSEQ multiplex PCR, and the TCRdb table lists in-frame clones only, not all of them. The sample holds more than 50,000 clones, roughly 92% seen once. The chain uses TRBV6-6 and TRBJ1-1; D perhaps matches TRBD1 (6 bases). This receptor was taken from an adult with an advanced solid tumor such as melanoma, head and neck, liver or kidney cancer. This specimen was CD4+ or CD8+ T cells sorted from blood, taken in a trial of the OX40 agonist ivuxolimab. CDR3 sequence: CASSYTGSEAFF. The CDR3 nucleotides are TGTGCCAGCAGTTACACAGGGTCTGAAGCTTTCTTT.